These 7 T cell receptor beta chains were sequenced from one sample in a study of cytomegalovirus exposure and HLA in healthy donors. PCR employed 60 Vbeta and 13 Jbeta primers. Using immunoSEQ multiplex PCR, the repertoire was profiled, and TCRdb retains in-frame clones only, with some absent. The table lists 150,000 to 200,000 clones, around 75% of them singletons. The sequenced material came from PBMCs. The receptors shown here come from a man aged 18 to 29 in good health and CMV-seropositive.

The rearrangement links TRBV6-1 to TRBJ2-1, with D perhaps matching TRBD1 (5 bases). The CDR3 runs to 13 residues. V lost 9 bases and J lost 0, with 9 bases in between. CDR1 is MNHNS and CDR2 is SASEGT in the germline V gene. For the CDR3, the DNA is TGTGCCAGTGGAAGGGGCTCCTACAATGAGCAGTTCTTC. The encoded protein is CASGRGSYNEQFF.

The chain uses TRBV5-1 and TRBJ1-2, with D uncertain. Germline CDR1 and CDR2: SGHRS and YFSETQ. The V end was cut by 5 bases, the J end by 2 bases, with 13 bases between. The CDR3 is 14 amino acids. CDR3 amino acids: CASSSGYKNYGYTF. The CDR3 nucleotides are TGCGCCAGCAGTTCAGGATATAAGAACTATGGCTACACCTTC.

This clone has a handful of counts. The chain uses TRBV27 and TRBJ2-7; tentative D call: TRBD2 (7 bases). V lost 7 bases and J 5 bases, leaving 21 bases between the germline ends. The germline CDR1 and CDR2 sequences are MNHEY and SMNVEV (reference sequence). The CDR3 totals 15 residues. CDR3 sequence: CASITQRGAFHEQYF. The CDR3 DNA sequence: TGTGCCAGCATTACCCAACGGGGGGCGTTCCACGAGCAGTACTTC.

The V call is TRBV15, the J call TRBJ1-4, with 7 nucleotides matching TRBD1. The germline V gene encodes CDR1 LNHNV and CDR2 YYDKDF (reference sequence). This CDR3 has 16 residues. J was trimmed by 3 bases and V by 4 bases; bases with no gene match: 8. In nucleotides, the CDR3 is TGTGCCACCAGCACCGTCGACAGGGCATCTAATGAAAAACTGTTTTTT. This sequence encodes CATSTVDRASNEKLFF.

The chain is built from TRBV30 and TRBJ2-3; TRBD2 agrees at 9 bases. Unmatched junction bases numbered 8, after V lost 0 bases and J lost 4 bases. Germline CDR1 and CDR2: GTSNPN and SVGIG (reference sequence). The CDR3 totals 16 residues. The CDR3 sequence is CAWSVYAGGISDTQYF. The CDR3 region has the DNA TGTGCCTGGAGTGTATACGCGGGAGGGATTTCAGATACGCAGTATTTT.

The CDR3 DNA reads as TGTGCCAGCAGCCCGACTAGTTCGGAATACAACGAGCAGTACTTC. Its protein is CASSPTSSEYNEQYF. V gene TRBV28 combines with J gene TRBJ2-7; maybe TRBD2 (6 bases). Per the germline V gene, CDR1 is MDHEN and CDR2 is SYDVKM. Trimming stripped 6 bases from V and 5 bases from J, with 20 bases between. This CDR3 is 15 amino acids long.

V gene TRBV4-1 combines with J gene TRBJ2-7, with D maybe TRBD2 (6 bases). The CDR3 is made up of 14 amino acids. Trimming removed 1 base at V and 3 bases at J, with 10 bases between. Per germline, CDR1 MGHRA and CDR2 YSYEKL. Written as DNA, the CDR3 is TGCGCCAGCAGCCAAGTCGGGCGGGACTACGAGCAGTACTTC. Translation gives CASSQVGRDYEQYF.